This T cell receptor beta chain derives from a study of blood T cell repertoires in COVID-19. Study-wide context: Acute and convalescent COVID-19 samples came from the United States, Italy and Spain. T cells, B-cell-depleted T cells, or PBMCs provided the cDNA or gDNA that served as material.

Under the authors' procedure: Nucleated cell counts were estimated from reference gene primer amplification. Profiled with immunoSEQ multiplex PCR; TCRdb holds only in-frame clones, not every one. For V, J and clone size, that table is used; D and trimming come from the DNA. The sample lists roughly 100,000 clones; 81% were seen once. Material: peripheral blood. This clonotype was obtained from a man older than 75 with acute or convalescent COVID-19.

DNA for the CDR3: TGTGCCAGCAGCCCGCGACAGGGCTTTAACACTGAAGCTTTCTTT. Protein sequence: CASSPRQGFNTEAFF. This chain connects TRBV7-3 to TRBJ1-1, with 7 bases identical to TRBD1. Germline-derived CDR1 and CDR2 are SGHTA and FQGTGA. After removal of 5 bases from V and 2 bases from J, the junction contained 8 bases not matched to a gene. The CDR3 has 15 amino acids.